These T cell receptor beta chains were read from a single sample in a study of T cells in Graves' hyperthyroidism and ophthalmopathy. MiXCR, applied by TCRdb to the multiplex PCR reads, yields one record per CDR3 protein. This table has about 350,000 distinct CDR3 sequences, about a fifth appearing once. Sequencing was carried out using blood. The receptor source for this set is a woman between 18 and 30 years old with Graves' hyperthyroidism. Each CDR3 is given without its conserved first and last residue.

v_gene	CDR3aa
TRBV12-3/TRBV12-4	ASSPPSRDTEAF
TRBV3-1	ASSPSSGAYEQY
TRBV18	ASSDVGWGSSYEQY
TRBV27	ASSTIDLGLAF
TRBV2	ASTPGQGEYQPQH
TRBV28	ASSLLTSGRETQY
TRBV4-2	ASSPGGQGSWETQY
TRBV29-1	SVEGQATGGYT
TRBV20-1	SARRAWHYEQY
TRBV30	AWSAQAGTGELF
TRBV30	AWSVRGPANTEAF
TRBV13	ASSFGQENQPQH
TRBV6-2/TRBV6-3	ASSYRRGAYEQY
TRBV7-8	ASSFRRLAGSYEQY
TRBV10-3	AISESTHSDWGYT
TRBV6-4	AGGGDWETQY
TRBV3-1	ASSPNDMAQY
TRBV6-2/TRBV6-3	ASSHPDHFTGELF
TRBV28	ASSWIYGGGGLAKNIQY
TRBV14	ASSHTGTEQY
TRBV25-1	ASSEPGPPGGTEAF
TRBV12-3/TRBV12-4	ASSLKGSGGQPQH
TRBV6-5	ASSYRTGAGNTIY
TRBV28	ANSPGGTGSAQH
TRBV5-1	ASSLVGGDYEQY
TRBV9	ASSEGTGTQPQH
TRBV28	ASSPNQPQH
TRBV29-1	SVSWGGGNTEAF
TRBV20-1	SASTSGGHLYEQY
TRBV11-2	ASSFTGVRTEAF
TRBV7-9	ASSLAGHYEQY
TRBV29-1	SVDEGNYGYT
TRBV28	ASSFLRVEAF
TRBV28	ASSPSDWRGQETQY